This passage covers 32 T cell receptor beta chains from one sample sequenced in a study of T cell repertoires in cytomegalovirus infection. MiXCR, applied by TCRdb to the reads, yields one record per CDR3 protein. The sample lists 200,000 to 300,000 distinct CDR3 sequences, roughly 15% seen once, with 8.8% in the top ten. Sequenced input: PBMCs. The receptors stem from a human donor in good health (CMV status not recorded). Some clones in this sample may be carry-over from other donors' samples.

This clonotype was counted ten times or more. The J gene is TRBJ2-5, the V gene TRBV28; D unclear. Trimming removed 3 bases from V and 6 bases from J, with 14 bases in between. Germline V CDR1 and CDR2: MDHEN, SYDVKM. CDR3 length: 14 amino acids. The CDR3 nucleotides are TGTGCCAGCAGTTTGGGCGGAGCCACACAGACCCAGTACTTC. Its protein product is CASSLGGATQTQYF.

This clonotype was observed at least ten times. The chain employs TRBV10-1 and TRBJ1-1; D not certain. CDR1 and CDR2 from the germline V gene are WNHNN and SYGVQD (reference sequence). The CDR3 contains 14 residues. V was trimmed by 0 bases and J by 0 bases, leaving 5 bases between them. CDR3 nucleotides: TGCGCCAGCAGTGAGTCTCGGGTGAACACTGAAGCTTTCTTT. Amino acid sequence: CASSESRVNTEAFF.

This clonotype came up a few times. The junction and the germline gene differ at one end; a read error may be behind it. The chain employs TRBV2 and TRBJ2-4; TRBD1 agrees at 8 bases. The CDR3 consists of 13 residues. Germline assignment: CDR1 SNHLY and CDR2 FYNNEI. CDR3 sequence (DNA): TGTGCCAGCAGTGGGGCAGGGGGCCGGCCCTGTCACTTC. This translates into CASSGAGGRPCHF.

This sequence joins TRBV5-6 and TRBJ2-7; 7 nucleotides agree with TRBD1. Germline loops: CDR1 SGHDT, CDR2 YYEEEE. V was clipped by 5 bases and J by 4 bases; unmatched bases: 3. CDR3 length: 12 amino acids. The CDR3 DNA reads TGTGCCAGCAGACAGGGGAGATACGAGCAGTACTTC. Its translation: CASRQGRYEQYF.

This clonotype was counted many times. V usage is TRBV7-2 and J usage is TRBJ1-1; D may be TRBD1 (5 bases). Trimming pared 4 bases from V and 0 bases from J, leaving 12 bases between. The CDR3 is 15 residues long. Per germline, CDR1 SGHTA and CDR2 FQGNSA. Written as DNA, the CDR3 is TGTGCCAGCAGCTCGCAGGGCCTTATGAACACTGAAGCTTTCTTT. Protein sequence: CASSSQGLMNTEAFF.

This clonotype was detected ten times or more. The chain joins TRBV19 to TRBJ2-3; 9 positions agree with TRBD2. The CDR3 totals 17 residues. Germline V gene sequence: CDR1 LNHDA, CDR2 SQIVND (reference sequence). V gave up 4 bases and J gave up 5 bases; unmatched junction bases: 13. The CDR3 nucleotides are TGTGCCAGTAGTACTCTTCTCGGCGGGGGGGCCGGAGATACGCAGTATTTT. It encodes CASSTLLGGGAGDTQYF.

This clonotype was seen repeatedly, ten times or more. The chain has TRBV7-6 and TRBJ2-7, with 15 positions matching TRBD2. The CDR3 covers 15 residues. Unmatched junction bases numbered 8, after V lost 7 bases and J lost 7 bases. Germline loops: CDR1 SGHVS, CDR2 FNYEAQ. The CDR3 reads CASTGLAGGPREQYF. The CDR3 DNA reads as TGTGCCAGCACCGGACTAGCGGGAGGGCCTAGAGAGCAGTACTTC.

The V and J genes are TRBV6-2 or TRBV6-3 and TRBJ1-1; D unclear. V was trimmed by 3 bases and J by 5 bases, leaving 16 bases between them. This CDR3 region has 15 residues. The germline CDR1 and CDR2 sequences are MNHEY and SVGEGT. CDR3 nucleotide sequence: TGTGCCAGCAGTTATTCGGGGTCGGGTCGGACTGAAGCTTTCTTT. Translated, it gives CASSYSGSGRTEAFF.

V usage is TRBV20-1 and J usage is TRBJ1-5; D gene uncertain. V was clipped by 5 bases and J by 9 bases, with 14 bases between them. From germline, CDR1 is DFQATT and CDR2 SNEGSKA (reference sequence). The CDR3 has 12 amino acids. As DNA, the CDR3 is TGCAGTGCTTGGCCCTCCGCGGGGCCCCAGCATTTT. It encodes CSAWPSAGPQHF.

For the CDR3, the DNA is TGTGCCAGCAGCCCTCTGGGGGGACAGGGGGCTGCTGAAAAACTGTTTTTT. This encodes CASSPLGGQGAAEKLFF. The chain carries TRBV25-1 and TRBJ1-4, with 12 bases aligning to TRBD1. CDR3 length: 17 residues. V lost 6 bases and J lost 7; bases outside the gene matches: 12. Germline values: CDR1 MGHDK, CDR2 SYGVNS.

A few counts support this clonotype. The gene calls are TRBV15 and TRBJ2-2; the D is unclear. The CDR3 is 13 amino acids. Trimming left V 2 bases short and J 6 bases short, with 7 bases between. CDR1 LNHNV and CDR2 YYDKDF come from the germline V gene (reference sequence). The CDR3 loop is CATSRPLSGELFF. The CDR3 DNA follows: TGTGCCACCAGCAGACCCCTGTCCGGGGAGCTGTTTTTT.

The CDR3 region has the DNA TGTGCTAGTGGCCCGGTTGGGGTGCTTGATGAGCAGTTCTTC. Its translation: CASGPVGVLDEQFF. J is TRBJ2-1 and V is TRBV12-5; D not certain. Germline V gene data show CDR1 as LGHNT and CDR2 as FRNRAP. The CDR3 runs to 14 residues. With 6 bases removed from V and 8 bases from J, the gap between germline ends came to 17 bases.

This clonotype was seen more than once but under ten times. The rearrangement links TRBV24-1 to TRBJ2-1; TRBD2 aligns across 13 bases. CDR3 length: 16 amino acids. The V segment lost 3 bases and the J segment 9 bases; nucleotides outside the gene matches: 7. From germline, CDR1 is KGHDR and CDR2 SFDVKD. CDR3 loop: CATSDSPGLAGIEQFF. In nucleotides, the CDR3 is TGTGCCACCAGTGATAGCCCGGGACTAGCGGGAATTGAGCAGTTCTTC.

The rearrangement uses TRBV5-1 and TRBJ2-4; D may be TRBD2 (6 bases). Germline values: CDR1 SGHRS, CDR2 YFSETQ. The CDR3 has 14 residues. Trimming stripped 2 bases from V and 5 bases from J, with 11 bases between. The CDR3 reads CASSFRGLENIQYF. CDR3 sequence (DNA): TGCGCCAGCAGCTTCCGGGGACTTGAAAACATTCAGTACTTC.

There are many counts of this clonotype. This sequence joins TRBV7-2 and TRBJ2-7; D remains unclear. V lost 2 bases and J 7 bases, leaving 12 bases between the germline ends. Germline V gene sequence: CDR1 SGHTA, CDR2 FQGNSA. The CDR3 consists of 13 residues. CDR3 loop: CASSLNKHMEQYF. The CDR3 region has the DNA TGTGCCAGCAGCTTAAATAAGCATATGGAGCAGTACTTC.

This clonotype was picked up a small number of times. The CDR3 coding sequence is TGTGCCAGCAGCTTGGGCGGGGCCTCCATACGGCAGTTCTTC. Translated: CASSLGGASIRQFF. This chain joins TRBV11-2 and TRBJ2-1; maybe TRBD2 (6 bases). Trimming stripped 3 bases from V and 12 bases from J, with 18 bases between. The CDR3 covers 14 residues. From germline, CDR1 is SGHAT and CDR2 FQNNGV. The complete variable domain, with remaining parts taken from reference TRBV11-2 and TRBJ2-1, reads EAGVAQSPRYKIIEKRQSVAFWCNPISGHATLYWYQQILGQGPKLLIQFQNNGVVDDSQLPKDRFSAERLKGVDSTLKIQPAKLEDSAVYLCASSLGGASIRQFFGPGTRLTVL.

Many counts were recorded for this clonotype. This sequence joins TRBV7-8 and TRBJ2-1, with 8 bases matching TRBD2. This CDR3 has 16 residues. The J segment lost 7 bases and the V segment lost 5 bases, leaving 13 bases of the junction unmatched. Germline-derived CDR1 and CDR2 are SGHVS and FQNEAQ. CDR3: CASSPLEAGVSNEQFF. The CDR3 nucleotides are TGTGCCAGCAGCCCACTAGAAGCGGGAGTAAGTAATGAGCAGTTCTTC. Drawing the rest from reference TRBV7-8 and TRBJ2-1, the complete variable domain is GAGVSQSPRYKVAKRGQDVALRCDPISGHVSLFWYQQALGQGPEFLTYFQNEAQLDKSGLPSDRFFAERPEGSVSTLKIQRTQQEDSAVYLCASSPLEAGVSNEQFFGPGTRLTVL.

This clonotype was seen at least ten times. The genes are TRBV7-2 and TRBJ2-7, with D possibly called TRBD1 or TRBD2 (5 bases each). CDR3 length equals 12 residues. V lost 2 bases, J lost 7 bases, and 9 bases lay in between. Germline CDR1 is SGHTA and CDR2 is FQGNSA. CDR3: CASSLNWGEQYF. The CDR3 DNA follows: TGTGCCAGCAGCTTAAATTGGGGGGAGCAGTACTTC.

In its sample, this clonotype was seen many times. The chain employs TRBV7-2 and TRBJ2-3; D is undetermined. The CDR3 consists of 16 residues. The germline V gene encodes CDR1 SGHTA and CDR2 FQGNSA. Trimming stripped 1 base from V and 0 bases from J, with 11 bases between. CDR3 bases: TGTGCCAGCAGCTTAGGGCCTGACCCTAGCACAGATACGCAGTATTTT. It translates to CASSLGPDPSTDTQYF.

The genes are TRBV7-9 and TRBJ1-5; a possible D gene is TRBD1 (5 bases). Between the trimmed V and J ends, which lost 4 bases and 7 bases, there was a span of 8 bases. This CDR3 region has 12 residues. CDR1 and CDR2 (germline): SEHNR, FQNEAQ (reference sequence). The CDR3 DNA reads TGTGCCAGCAGCTCTGACAGCCAGCCCCAGCATTTT. Protein sequence: CASSSDSQPQHF. Variable domain in full (rest from reference TRBV7-9 and TRBJ1-5): DTGVSQNPRHKITKRGQNVTFRCDPISEHNRLYWYRQTLGQGPEFLTYFQNEAQLEKSRLLSDRFSAERPKGSFSTLEIQRTEQGDSAMYLCASSSDSQPQHFGDGTRLSIL.

The gene calls are TRBV2 and TRBJ2-3; D is uncertain. The CDR3 has 12 amino acids. Trimming left V 2 bases short and J 5 bases short, with 5 bases between. Germline V gene lookup returns CDR1 SNHLY and CDR2 FYNNEI. The CDR3 region is CASSETGDTQYF. CDR3 bases: TGTGCCAGCAGTGAAACCGGAGATACGCAGTATTTT.

This clonotype was counted ten times or more. The gene calls are TRBV7-6 and TRBJ1-1, with 7 bases fitting TRBD1. Germline V CDR1 and CDR2: SGHVS, FNYEAQ. V lost 2 bases, J lost 3 bases, and 6 bases stayed unmatched. This CDR3 has 15 amino acids. CDR3 sequence reads: CASSLSPGGYTEAFF. The DNA of the CDR3 is TGTGCCAGCAGCTTATCTCCAGGGGGGTACACTGAAGCTTTCTTT. Based on the CDR3 plus reference TRBV7-6 and TRBJ1-1, the full variable domain is GAGVSQSPRYKVTKRGQDVALRCDPISGHVSLYWYRQALGQGPEFLTYFNYEAQQDKSGLPNDRFSAERPEGSISTLTIQRTEQRDSAMYRCASSLSPGGYTEAFFGQGTRLTVV.

The sample holds many counts of this clonotype. This chain joins TRBV7-2 and TRBJ2-1; 7 nucleotides align to TRBD2. The germline V gene has CDR1 SGHTA and CDR2 FQGNSA. The J segment lost 9 bases and the V segment lost 5 bases, leaving 25 bases of the junction unmatched. The CDR3 loop spans 19 amino acids. The CDR3 DNA reads TGTGCCAGCAGCCGATTAGGGATTTCTTCTCGCGGGAGAGGTTCTGAGCAGTTCTTC. Its translation: CASSRLGISSRGRGSEQFF.

This clonotype was seen ten or more times. The chain links TRBV7-2 to TRBJ1-5; TRBD1 aligns across 7 bases. This CDR3 is built from 14 residues. Germline CDR1 reads SGHTA; CDR2 reads FQGNSA. V lost 2 bases and J lost 2; bases outside the gene matches: 0. CDR3 residues: CASSLQGGNQPQHF. The CDR3 coding sequence is TGTGCCAGCAGCTTACAGGGGGGCAATCAGCCCCAGCATTTT.

This clonotype was recorded at least ten times. The gene calls are TRBV7-2 and TRBJ2-7; D unresolved. The V end was cut by 8 bases, the J end by 0 bases, with 14 bases between. This CDR3 region has 14 residues. The germline gives CDR1 SGHTA, CDR2 FQGNSA. The CDR3 DNA sequence: TGTGCCAGCGTACCAACAACCTCCTCCTACGAGCAGTACTTC. Protein product: CASVPTTSSYEQYF. Filled out from reference TRBV7-2 and TRBJ2-7, the complete variable domain reads GAGVSQSPSNKVTEKGKDVELRCDPISGHTALYWYRQSLGQGLEFLIYFQGNSAPDKSGLPSDRFSAERTGGSVSTLTIQRTQQEDSAVYLCASVPTTSSYEQYFGPGTRLTVT.

The V call is TRBV10-3, the J call TRBJ2-3, with D tentatively TRBD1 (7 bases). Germline-derived CDR1 and CDR2 are ENHRY and SYGVKD. V lost 1 base and J 1 base, leaving 12 bases between the germline ends. This CDR3 has 16 residues. CDR3 residues: CAISELQGGRTDTQYF. The CDR3 DNA reads TGTGCCATCAGTGAGTTGCAGGGGGGCCGCACAGATACGCAGTATTTT.

This clonotype appeared many times. J is TRBJ1-5 and V is TRBV10-2, with D unresolved. The CDR3 loop spans 17 amino acids. With 3 bases removed from V and 1 base from J, the gap between germline ends came to 16 bases. Germline loops: CDR1 WSHSY, CDR2 SAAADI. Here the CDR3 DNA reads TGCGCCAGCAGTGATTCGGGGAGGATGGTGAGCAATCAGCCCCAGCATTTT. This gives the protein CASSDSGRMVSNQPQHF.

This clonotype came up a few times. The rearrangement uses TRBV29-1 and TRBJ2-1; 10 bases align to TRBD2. CDR3 length: 16 residues. With V trimmed by 0 bases and J by 6 bases, 8 bases remained unmatched. Germline loops: CDR1 SQVTM, CDR2 ANQGSEA. CDR3 in DNA: TGCAGCGTTGAAGACGTCGCTAGCGGGAGTGTCAATGAGCAGTTCTTC. It yields the protein CSVEDVASGSVNEQFF.

Note on this clonotype: Its ends do not fully match the called genes, so a read error is possible. V gene TRBV20-1 combines with J gene TRBJ1-4; no firm D call. Germline V CDR1 and CDR2: DFQATT, SNEGSKA (reference sequence). The CDR3 spans 14 residues. CDR3 DNA sequence: TGCAGTGCTAGAGATCGGGGTACAAGCGAAAAACTGTCTTTT. Translation: CSARDRGTSEKLSF.

The rearrangement links TRBV3-1 to TRBJ1-5; D unresolved. The V gene's germline CDR1 is LGHDT and CDR2 YNNKEL (reference sequence). V was clipped by 0 bases and J by 9 bases, with 6 bases between them. CDR3 length equals 12 residues. CDR3 sequence: CASSQDLGPQHF. In DNA form, the CDR3 reads TGTGCCAGCAGCCAAGATTTGGGGCCCCAGCATTTT.

This rearrangement joins TRBV12-3 or TRBV12-4 to TRBJ1-1, with D perhaps matching TRBD1 (6 bases). The CDR3 is made up of 14 amino acids. V lost 4 bases and J 3 bases, leaving 12 bases between the germline ends. The CDR3 reads CASSSRTAYTEAFF. CDR3 nucleotide sequence: TGTGCCAGCAGTTCTCGGACAGCCTACACTGAAGCTTTCTTT.

This clonotype was detected only a few times. The chain has TRBV4-1 and TRBJ2-1; the match to TRBD2 covers 9 bases. J gave up 4 bases and V 1 base, and 5 bases lay outside the gene matches. This CDR3 is 16 amino acids long. CDR1 MGHRA and CDR2 YSYEKL come from the germline V gene. The CDR3 region has the DNA TGCGCCAGCAGCCAAGCCGGCGGGGGGGTATACAATGAGCAGTTCTTC. It translates to CASSQAGGGVYNEQFF.